The sample holds a few counts of the clone carrying this T cell receptor beta chain. Its antigen is unidentified. The sample comes from a study of identical twins. Each CDR3 protein gets one entry after TCRdb re-called the 5' RACE reads with MiXCR. The sample holds around 480,000 distinct CDR3 sequences; 14% are singletons and the top ten take about 0.52%. The germline gives CDR1 DFQATT, CDR2 SNEGSKA (reference sequence). The CDR3 has 16 amino acids. V lost 4 bases and J lost 5; bases outside the gene matches: 14. Study-wide points: Researchers caution that invariant MAIT and iNKT cells could partly confound zero-insertion analyses.

The same data also contributed to another study, on yellow fever vaccine responses in identical twins.

The chain joins TRBV20-1 to TRBJ2-5; 9 positions match TRBD2. This sequence originates from a young woman in good health. The sequenced material came from CD4+ T cells sorted from blood. The CDR3 region has the DNA TGCAGTGCTACGAACCCTAGCGGGGCCGATGCGGAGACCCAGTACTTC. This encodes CSATNPSGADAETQYF.